This T cell receptor (beta chain) was recorded in a study of shared clonotypes between healthy human individuals. Points on this clone: Antigen: not known.

The germline V gene encodes CDR1 LGHNA and CDR2 YNFKEQ. The CDR3 is 16 residues long. V was clipped by 0 bases and J by 4 bases; unmatched bases: 6. General study findings and limits: The study found lower generation probabilities in non-shared clonotypes than in those shared by all four donors. Represented diversity, genetic and exposure-history alike, was limited by few donors.

The table came from immunoSEQ multiplex PCR; TCRdb's copy has only in-frame clones and leaves some out. The repertoire holds 2 million to 2.5 million clones, with 93% as singletons. Caucasian adults living in Nashville, Tennessee, provided all samples. Specimen: naive CD4+ T cells from PBMCs. As for subset: CD45RA+ positively selected. This TCR derives from a man aged 18-30 years in good health. Some clones in this sample may be carry-over from other donors' samples. V usage is TRBV4-2 and J usage is TRBJ2-7; 10 bases agree with TRBD2. CDR3 sequence (DNA): TGTGCCAGCAGCCAAGAGAGGGGTAGCGGGAGGTACGAGCAGTACTTC. Its protein product is CASSQERGSGRYEQYF.